This TCR beta chain was identified in a study of metastatic and nonmetastatic thyroid tumors. Across the study: Malignant thyroid and benign thyroid patients provided blood and tumor or nodule tissue whose repertoires were compared.

This clone has a count of ten or more. Thyroid surgery was preceded by no treatment in any patient. TCRdb re-processed the PCR reads through MiXCR. The top ten hold 3.5% to 5% of the sample, which has some 55,000 clones, 20% to 25% seen once. V lost 10 bases, J lost 0 bases, and 7 bases stayed unmatched. The CDR3 is made up of 15 amino acids. The germline gives CDR1 MNHNS, CDR2 SASEGT. J is TRBJ1-5 and V is TRBV6-1, with 9 bases aligning to TRBD1. This sequence originates from a female donor with papillary thyroid cancer or a benign thyroid nodule (not recorded which). Some clones in this sample may be carry-over from other donors' samples. Sequenced material: blood. CDR3 in amino acids: CANSPDRGSNQPQHF. CDR3 DNA sequence: TGTGCCAACAGCCCGGACAGGGGTAGCAATCAGCCCCAGCATTTT.